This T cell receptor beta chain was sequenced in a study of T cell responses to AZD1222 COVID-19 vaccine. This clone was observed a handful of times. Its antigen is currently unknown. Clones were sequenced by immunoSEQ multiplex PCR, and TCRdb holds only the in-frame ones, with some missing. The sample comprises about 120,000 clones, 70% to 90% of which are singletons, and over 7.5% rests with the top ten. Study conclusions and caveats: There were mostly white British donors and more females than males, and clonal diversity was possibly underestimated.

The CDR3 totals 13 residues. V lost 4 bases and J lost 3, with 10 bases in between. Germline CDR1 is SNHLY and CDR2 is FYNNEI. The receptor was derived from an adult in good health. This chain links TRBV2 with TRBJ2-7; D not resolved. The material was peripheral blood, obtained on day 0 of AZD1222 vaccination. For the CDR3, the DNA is TGTGCCAGCAGTGGGGCCCTGGGCTACGAGCAGTACTTC. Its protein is CASSGALGYEQYF.